This T cell receptor beta chain came from a study of shared clonotypes between healthy human individuals. Study at large: The donor group consisted of two women and a few men, aged 18 to 49. The study, taken as a whole, reports: At large depth, rarefaction still showed sorted-subset sequencing to be incomplete.

Data came from immunoSEQ multiplex PCR; TCRdb stores just in-frame clones and leaves some out. The table records roughly 680,000 clones, around 77% of them present only once. Turning to this clone: The antigen is not known.

Trimming took 5 bases from V and 1 from J, leaving 9 bases between them. There are 14 residues in the CDR3. The germline V gene encodes CDR1 LGHNA and CDR2 YNFKEQ. The sequenced sample was memory CD4+ T cells sorted from blood. Subset described: CD45RA-negative fraction. The rearrangement links TRBV4-2 to TRBJ1-5, with unresolved D. The clonotype originates from a woman aged 25 to 39 in good health. The CDR3 reads CASSFEGSNQPQHF. The DNA for the CDR3 is TGTGCCAGCAGCTTCGAGGGCAGCAATCAGCCCCAGCATTTT.